Reported below is one T cell receptor (beta chain). Its antigen is unknown. CDR3 size: 15 residues. Germline lookup yields CDR1 SQVTM and CDR2 ANQGSEA. V was clipped by 7 bases and J by 5 bases, with 20 bases between them. Produced via immunoSEQ multiplex PCR; TCRdb's table is partial and in-frame only. The sample consists of under 45,000 clones, over 75% of them appearing once. This sample is drawn from a study of immune evolution from preneoplasia to lung adenocarcinoma. Histologic diagnosis was independently verified by two lung pathologists. The study, taken as a whole, reports: Normal lung had the highest top T cell clone frequencies.

The rearrangement links TRBV29-1 to TRBJ1-4; no firm D call. The sequencing sample was made of FFPE invasive lung adenocarcinoma tissue. The receptor was isolated from a person aged 55 to 69 with lung adenocarcinoma. CDR3 DNA: TGCAGCGCCTCAGGCGCGGGCGGTGTAAATGAAAAACTGTTTTTT. Translation: CSASGAGGVNEKLFF.